One sample yielded the 9 T cell receptor beta chains listed below, sequenced in a study of CD8 T cell repertoires and HIV-1 epitope variants. Profiled with immunoSEQ multiplex PCR; TCRdb holds only in-frame clones, not every one. The profile shows 95,000 or so clones, roughly four fifths of them singletons. Sample: uncultured baseline CD8+ T cells from peripheral blood mononuclear cells (PBMCs). Receptors originate from a male donor with HIV.

The gene calls are TRBV7-3 and TRBJ1-6; D ambiguous. The CDR3 totals 13 residues. Germline V gene data show CDR1 as SGHTA and CDR2 as FQGTGA. Trimming left V 3 bases short and J 6 bases short, with 6 bases between. CDR3 in DNA: TGTGCCAGCAGCTTGGGTGTTAATTCACCCCTCCACTTT. Protein product: CASSLGVNSPLHF. Variable domain in full (rest from reference TRBV7-3 and TRBJ1-6): GAGVSQTPSNKVTEKGKYVELRCDPISGHTALYWYRQSLGQGPEFLIYFQGTGAADDSGLPNDRFFAVRPEGSVSTLKIQRTERGDSAVYLCASSLGVNSPLHFGNGTRLTVT.

This clone appeared a few times. The CDR3 DNA sequence: TGTGCCAGCAGGGATATTCGTGGGAGGACCTACAATGAGCAGTTCTTC. This sequence encodes CASRDIRGRTYNEQFF. The V gene is TRBV27, the J gene TRBJ2-1; TRBD2 is a possible D gene (6 bases). Trimming removed 6 bases from V and 2 bases from J, with 17 bases in between. The CDR3 totals 16 residues. The germline V gene encodes CDR1 MNHEY and CDR2 SMNVEV (reference sequence).

This chain uses TRBV27 with TRBJ2-2; D remains unclear. Germline assignment: CDR1 MNHEY and CDR2 SMNVEV (reference sequence). The V and J ends lost 6 bases and 1 base respectively, with 6 bases between them. This CDR3 has 13 residues. The CDR3 DNA reads TGTGCCAGCAGACCCCAGAACACCGGGGAGCTGTTTTTT. It encodes CASRPQNTGELFF.

This sequence joins TRBV5-5 and TRBJ2-1, with TRBD1 matching over 8 bases. The germline gives CDR1 SGHKS, CDR2 YYEKEE (reference sequence). J lost 4 bases, V lost 4 bases, and 7 bases had no gene match. The CDR3 has 15 residues. CDR3 DNA sequence: TGTGCCAGCAGCAAAATTACAGGGGGGTACAATGAGCAGTTCTTC. Amino acid sequence: CASSKITGGYNEQFF.

The table lists this clone with a few counts. This clone may be a read error of a much larger clone one base away. The same CDR3 arises from other DNA sequences in this sample as well. This rearrangement joins TRBV29-1 to TRBJ1-3; D is uncertain. Germline loops: CDR1 SQVTM, CDR2 ANQGSEA. This CDR3 has 11 residues. The V end was cut by 3 bases, the J end by 4 bases, with 4 bases between. CDR3 residues: CSVEGGNTIYF. The CDR3 nucleotides read TGCAGCGTTGAGGGGGGAAACACCATATATTTT.

V gene TRBV12-5 combines with J gene TRBJ2-1; the match to TRBD2 covers 12 bases. CDR1 and CDR2 from the germline V gene are LGHNT and FRNRAP. The CDR3 extends over 16 amino acids. V trimming: 0 bases; J trimming: 6 bases; junction bases outside the gene matches: 3. The CDR3 loop reads CASGLVTSGGLNEQFF. In nucleotides, the CDR3 is TGTGCTAGTGGTTTGGTGACTAGCGGGGGACTCAATGAGCAGTTCTTC.

The chain recombines TRBV7-2 with TRBJ1-2; 8 bases are a match to TRBD1. The germline CDR1 and CDR2 sequences are SGHTA and FQGNSA. V gave up 5 bases and J gave up 2 bases; unmatched junction bases: 10. This CDR3 region has 16 residues. CDR3 DNA: TGTGCCAGCAGCCCGCGCCCGACAGGGGCCAACTATGGCTACACCTTC. Protein: CASSPRPTGANYGYTF.

V and J are TRBV4-1 and TRBJ2-1; no firm D call. The CDR3 extends over 15 amino acids. Trimming took 0 bases from V and 2 from J, leaving 8 bases between them. Germline V gives CDR1 MGHRA, CDR2 YSYEKL. DNA of the CDR3: TGCGCCAGCAGCCAAGATCTAACTACCTACAATGAGCAGTTCTTC. Protein sequence: CASSQDLTTYNEQFF.

This chain connects TRBV27 to TRBJ2-3; 8 bases align to TRBD1. The ends lost 1 base at V and 0 bases at J; junction bases unmatched: 9. Germline V gene lookup returns CDR1 MNHEY and CDR2 SMNVEV (reference sequence). The CDR3 consists of 18 residues. The CDR3 bases are TGTGCCAGCAGTTTATTGGGCAGGGGGCCCCTGAGCACAGATACGCAGTATTTT. This sequence encodes CASSLLGRGPLSTDTQYF.